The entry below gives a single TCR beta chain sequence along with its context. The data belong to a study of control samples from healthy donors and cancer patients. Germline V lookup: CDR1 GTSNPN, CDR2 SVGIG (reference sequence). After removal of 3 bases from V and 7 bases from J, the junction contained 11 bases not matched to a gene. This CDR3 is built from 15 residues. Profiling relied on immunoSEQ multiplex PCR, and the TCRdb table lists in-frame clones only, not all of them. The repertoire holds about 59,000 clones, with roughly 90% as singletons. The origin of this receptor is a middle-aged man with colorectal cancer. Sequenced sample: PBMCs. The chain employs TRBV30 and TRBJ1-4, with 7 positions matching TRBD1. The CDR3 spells CAWRDEQGRGEKLFF. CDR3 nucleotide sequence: TGTGCCTGGAGGGACGAACAGGGGAGGGGTGAAAAACTGTTTTTT. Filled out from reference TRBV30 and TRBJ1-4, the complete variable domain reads SQTIHQWPATLVQPVGSPLSLECTVEGTSNPNLYWYRQAAGRGLQLLFYSVGIGQISSEVPQNLSASRPQDRQFILSSKKLLLSDSGFYLCAWRDEQGRGEKLFFGSGTQLSVL.